This TCR beta chain was profiled in a study of human T cells and chemical hapten exposure (dated by TCRdb to the early 2020s). Some background on the complete study: For sensitization, 2% DPC in acetone was applied to a roughly 2 cm by roughly 2 cm area of upper inner arm skin. Blood for TCR sequencing was provided by twenty-nine alopecia patients at one to four time points (pre-sensitization, 2, 6 and 24 weeks). Blood samples were taken from patients before sensitization (week 0) and at 2, 6 and about 24 weeks after DPC sensitization. This study followed changes in the peripheral blood TCR repertoire in vivo during primary and secondary sensitization of alopecia patients to the hapten diphenylcyclopropenone (DPC). Throughout the study period of about 25 weeks, patients also received therapeutic DPC doses to the scalp every week. Patch testing on the upper back used Finn chambers containing 0.01% DPC, with scoring done after 6 days according to International Contact Dermatitis Research Group standards. Most of the patients in the cohort were female, and the cohort covered alopecia areata with under or over 50% scalp involvement, alopecia totalis and alopecia universalis. Libraries were pooled for sequencing, and per-sample TCR yields varied mainly because of small differences in library volumes within the pool. The full study reports these points: Expanded TCRs formed significantly more large CDR3 similarity clusters than pre-sensitization or healthy control sets, consistent with antigen-driven responses. After repeated subsampling, changes were observed in the strength of the expansion versus patch-test correlation and in the threshold at which the correlation became significant. A positive correlation was found between the number of PT1 expanded TCRs and patch test score, with significance reached at thresholds 8, 16 and 32 but not 4. No change with DPC sensitization was found in the number of TCRs above 1 in 1000 frequency, and no evidence of global repertoire structure alterations was found. Because all patients had alopecia, a presumed autoimmune disease, the immune response of the patients might differ from that of healthy individuals.

Note on this clonotype: The antigen it binds to is not known. Base qualities are not recorded, but no much larger clone differs from it by a single base.

V is cut back by 3 bases and J by 0 bases, with 5 bases in the junction unmatched. Including the terminal cysteine and phenylalanine, the CDR3 comprises 16 residues. Just CDR3 DNA is preserved here, 48 bases in frame from base 1. The CDR1 and CDR2 encoded by the germline V gene are SGHVS and FNYEAQ. The receptor library was made with RACE. The sequencer listed for this sample is NextSeq 500. During library preparation, unique molecular identifiers were attached to individual cDNA molecules so that TCRs could be counted in a quantitative, reproducible way. For every blood RNA sample, sequencing covered both the TCR alpha and TCR beta chains. The authors processed their data as follows. Samples had a median of roughly 99,000 TCRs, with a range from 23,224 to 690,600. The Decombinator software suite was used to annotate V, J and CDR3 in the TCR reads. To make PS versus PT1 abundance plots, every sample was subsampled to the same number of TCRs (28,000). TCRs were defined as expanded if absent before sensitization and observed at least eight times at the 2-week time point. TCRdb reanalyzed the raw reads on its own, using fastp at Q25 for trimming and MiXCR for clone calling, and kept in-frame beta chains. Merged by CDR3 protein, the rows form single entries marked with the most common genes and DNA. The authors' filters were not applied to this entry. This sample is represented by some 83,000 distinct CDR3 sequences; roughly a tenth of them were singletons. The leading ten clones occupy about 4.2% of the sample.

The time point label on this specimen signifies: patch test 1, 2 weeks after DPC sensitization. Explained via the paper, the treatment or condition label denotes: therapeutic diphenylcyclopropenone sensitization with weekly scalp DPC. Blood at each patch-test visit was drawn before the patch test was applied. To be eligible, patients had to be aged 18 to 70, diagnosed with alopecia and judged suitable for DPC therapy, while pregnant patients were excluded. Total RNA was extracted from unfractionated whole blood collected in Tempus Blood RNA tubes. The clonotype originates from a woman between 50 and 59 years old with alopecia areata. Some clones in this sample may be carry-over from other donors' samples. Material: whole blood, obtained in connection with sensitization to the hapten diphenylcyclopropenone (DPC). The V and J genes are TRBV7-6 and TRBJ1-1; TRBD1 aligns with 9 central bases. Read as DNA, the sequence is TGTGCCAGCAGCTTGCCGGGACAGGGATTGAACACTGAAGCTTTCTTT. Translated, it reads CASSLPGQGLNTEAFF.